This TCR beta chain originates from a study of blood T cell repertoires in COVID-19. Study-level background: Sources were T cells, B-cell-depleted T cells, or PBMCs; the material itself was cDNA or gDNA.

Measured with immunoSEQ multiplex PCR; TCRdb has only the in-frame clones, and not every one. The sample has roughly 62,000 clones; about 87% are singletons. This receptor was taken from a man aged 70-80 years with acute or convalescent COVID-19. Sequenced input: peripheral blood.

Here the CDR3 DNA reads TGCAGTGCTAGAGATCACTACGAGCAGTACTTC. This translates into CSARDHYEQYF. The rearrangement uses TRBV20-1 and TRBJ2-7; no definite D call. The CDR3 is made up of 11 amino acids. Trimming removed 0 bases from V and 3 bases from J, with 3 bases in between. Germline assignment: CDR1 DFQATT and CDR2 SNEGSKA (reference sequence).